This T cell receptor beta chain was recorded in a study of PD-1 blockade in classical Hodgkin lymphoma. Study-level points and caveats: Repertoire differences have undefined causes, possibly disease activity or prior therapy. Patients with an early start, nivolumab under 1 year after ASCT, were excluded. While CD8+ TCR diversity did not rise significantly by C4D1, CD4+ TCR diversity did. Baseline TCR diversity was reportedly lower in newly diagnosed patients than healthy donors.

In the case of this clone: Its antigen is not known.

Clones were sequenced by immunoSEQ multiplex PCR, and TCRdb holds only the in-frame ones, with some missing. The table has some 84,000 clones, about nine tenths seen once; the top ten hold about 2.6%. This CDR3 contains 15 residues. Germline lookup yields CDR1 LNHDA and CDR2 SQIVND (reference sequence). V dropped 6 bases and J dropped 0 bases, with 13 bases sitting between them. Every patient had relapsed following autologous stem cell transplantation, and cohorts differed in brentuximab vedotin exposure. This chain uses TRBV19 with TRBJ2-3; a possible D gene is TRBD1 (5 bases). The sequence was obtained from a human donor with classical Hodgkin lymphoma. This material consisted of peripheral blood mononuclear cells (PBMCs), taken before the second cycle of nivolumab. The CDR3 nucleotides read TGTGCCAGTAGCCCCTTTGGGGCTAGCACAGATACGCAGTATTTT. Amino acid sequence: CASSPFGASTDTQYF.